The 30 T cell receptor beta chains below were found in one sample sequenced in a study of CD8+ T cells in alopecia areata. RNA, once extracted, was reverse transcribed into cDNA for use as the sequencing template. Data came from immunoSEQ multiplex PCR; TCRdb stores just in-frame clones and leaves some out. There are fewer than 250,000 clones in the sample; more than 50% occur only once, and about 0.94% lies in the top ten. The treatment here: oral pan-JAK inhibitor, 5-10 mg twice daily. The source material was CD4+ T cells sorted from blood, sampled at week 24, from a patient treated with tofacitinib. The source of these receptors is a human donor with alopecia areata.

This clone showed up just a few times. The chain joins TRBV2 to TRBJ1-2; D may be TRBD1 (5 bases). From germline, CDR1 is SNHLY and CDR2 FYNNEI. V was cut by 6 bases and J by 6 bases, with 20 bases left in between. The CDR3 sequence is 15 residues long. For the CDR3, the DNA is TGTGCCAGCAGGGAGGTCTCAGTCCTGGGGGATGGCTACACCTTC. Protein product: CASREVSVLGDGYTF.

V usage is TRBV6-1 and J usage is TRBJ1-2, with TRBD1 matching 7 bases. The CDR3 runs to 16 residues. Germline V gene data show CDR1 as MNHNS and CDR2 as SASEGT. V lost 2 bases and J lost 4; bases outside the gene matches: 10. The CDR3 DNA follows: TGTGCCAGCAGTGAATGGGGACGGGACAGAGCCTATGGCTACACCTTC. This encodes CASSEWGRDRAYGYTF.

A note on this clone: This same CDR3 is encoded by further DNA sequences in the sample. The chain recombines TRBV7-2 with TRBJ1-2; 7 bases match TRBD1. The length of the CDR3 is 12 residues. Germline trimming cut 5 bases from V and 7 bases from J; bases unmatched to any gene: 4. Germline V gene data show CDR1 as SGHTA and CDR2 as FQGNSA. The CDR3: CASSTDRFGYTF. CDR3 coding DNA: TGTGCCAGCAGCACGGACAGGTTTGGCTACACCTTC.

The chain uses TRBV29-1 and TRBJ2-3; D gene ambiguous. Germline CDR1 is SQVTM and CDR2 is ANQGSEA. The CDR3 totals 12 residues. The V gene lost 4 bases and the J gene lost 5 bases, with 10 bases spanning the gap. The CDR3 here is CSVARPVDTQYF. CDR3 DNA: TGCAGCGTTGCAAGACCGGTAGATACGCAGTATTTT.

This sequence joins TRBV30 and TRBJ2-5, with D possibly TRBD2 on 6 matching bases. The length of the CDR3 is 11 residues. CDR1 and CDR2 from the germline V gene are GTSNPN and SVGIG (reference sequence). Between the trimmed V and J ends, which lost 5 bases and 4 bases, there was a span of 8 bases. The CDR3 sequence is CAWGGLETQYF. The CDR3 DNA reads TGTGCCTGGGGGGGACTAGAGACCCAGTACTTC. Full variable domain (rest looked up from reference TRBV30 and TRBJ2-5): SQTIHQWPATLVQPVGSPLSLECTVEGTSNPNLYWYRQAAGRGLQLLFYSVGIGQISSEVPQNLSASRPQDRQFILSSKKLLLSDSGFYLCAWGGLETQYFGPGTRLLVL.

The V and J genes are TRBV5-6 and TRBJ2-3; TRBD1 might be the D (7 bases). Per the germline V gene, CDR1 is SGHDT and CDR2 is YYEEEE. The CDR3 contains 15 residues. V lost 4 bases and J lost 2, with 14 bases in between. For the CDR3, the DNA is TGTGCCAGCAGCCGACAGGGAGGCGACACAGATACGCAGTATTTT. Translation: CASSRQGGDTDTQYF.

This clone was picked up one time. The genes are TRBV30 and TRBJ1-4, with 9 nucleotides matching TRBD1. The CDR3 loop spans 15 amino acids. Trimming took 3 bases from V and 8 from J; bases not matched to a gene: 10. CDR1 and CDR2 (germline): GTSNPN, SVGIG (reference sequence). As DNA, the CDR3 is TGTGCCTGGAGCCCGAGGGGACAGGGAAAAGAAAAACTGTTTTTT. This translates into CAWSPRGQGKEKLFF. The full variable domain, its missing parts supplied by reference TRBV30 and TRBJ1-4, is SQTIHQWPATLVQPVGSPLSLECTVEGTSNPNLYWYRQAAGRGLQLLFYSVGIGQISSEVPQNLSASRPQDRQFILSSKKLLLSDSGFYLCAWSPRGQGKEKLFFGSGTQLSVL.

The sample holds a few counts of this clone. Other DNA sequences in this sample translate to the same CDR3. V and J are TRBV7-9 and TRBJ2-3; D unclear. V lost 5 bases to trimming and J lost 2 bases, with 2 bases between them. CDR1 and CDR2 from the germline V gene are SEHNR and FQNEAQ (reference sequence). The CDR3 is 11 amino acids. CDR3 sequence reads: CASSLTDTQYF. The CDR3 DNA sequence: TGTGCCAGCAGCCTCACAGATACGCAGTATTTT.

This clone showed up just a few times. The V gene is TRBV28, the J gene TRBJ2-7; 8 bases align to TRBD1. Germline V gene lookup returns CDR1 MDHEN and CDR2 SYDVKM. The CDR3 is made up of 17 amino acids. V trimming: 7 bases; J trimming: 4 bases; junction bases outside the gene matches: 18. The CDR3 DNA follows: TGTGCCAGCACTCATTCGGGCGGAAACAGGGGGGATTACGAGCAGTACTTC. This sequence encodes CASTHSGGNRGDYEQYF.

The table lists this clone with many counts. The V call is TRBV2, the J call TRBJ1-2; weak D call: TRBD1 (5 bases). From germline, CDR1 is SNHLY and CDR2 FYNNEI. The CDR3 has 14 amino acids. The ends were cut back, 7 bases at V and 1 base at J, with 13 bases in the middle. Here the CDR3 reads CASTGGAINYGYTF. In nucleotides, the CDR3 is TGTGCCAGCACGGGTGGGGCTATTAACTATGGCTACACCTTC.

Only a few counts were recorded for this clone. The chain is built from TRBV14 and TRBJ1-3, with 9 bases fitting TRBD1. The J segment lost 2 bases and the V segment lost 0 bases, leaving 11 bases of the junction unmatched. The CDR3 is made up of 19 amino acids. The germline CDR1 and CDR2 sequences are SGHDN and FVKESK. This CDR3 is CASSQDSGQGLLPGNTIYF. The CDR3 DNA reads as TGTGCCAGCAGCCAAGATTCGGGACAGGGCCTCCTTCCTGGAAACACCATATATTTT. Variable domain in full (rest from reference TRBV14 and TRBJ1-3): EAGVTQFPSHSVIEKGQTVTLRCDPISGHDNLYWYRRVMGKEIKFLLHFVKESKQDESGMPNNRFLAERTGGTYSTLKVQPAELEDSGVYFCASSQDSGQGLLPGNTIYFGEGSWLTVV.

This clone showed up just a few times. This chain joins TRBV2 and TRBJ2-3, with 10 bases fitting TRBD2. The trim removed 0 bases at V and 2 bases at J, leaving 2 bases unmatched. The CDR3 spans 16 residues. Germline CDR1 reads SNHLY; CDR2 reads FYNNEI. CDR3 in DNA: TGTGCCAGCAGTGAAGCGCTAGCGGGGGCCACAGATACGCAGTATTTT. It is translated as CASSEALAGATDTQYF. Combining the CDR3 with reference TRBV2 and TRBJ2-3 gives the whole variable domain EPEVTQTPSHQVTQMGQEVILRCVPISNHLYFYWYRQILGQKVEFLVSFYNNEISEKSEIFDDQFSVERPDGSNFTLKIRSTKLEDSAMYFCASSEALAGATDTQYFGPGTRLTVL.

The chain recombines TRBV6-5 with TRBJ2-3, with TRBD2 as a possible D gene (6 bases). This CDR3 contains 15 residues. Trimming took off 0 bases at V and 1 base at J, with 8 bases between the two ends. Germline loops: CDR1 MNHEY, CDR2 SVGAGI. The CDR3 sequence: CASSYSGLRTDTQYF. The CDR3 DNA follows: TGTGCCAGCAGTTACTCGGGACTTCGCACAGATACGCAGTATTTT.

V usage is TRBV6-5 and J usage is TRBJ2-7; unclear D gene. There are 15 residues in the CDR3. V was shortened by 2 bases and J by 2 bases, with 13 bases between the two germline ends. The germline CDR1 and CDR2 sequences are MNHEY and SVGAGI. The CDR3 coding sequence is TGTGCCAGCAGTTACAGCCTTTCGCCCCCCTACGAGCAGTACTTC. This translates into CASSYSLSPPYEQYF.

The V call is TRBV30, the J call TRBJ1-2; tentatively, D is TRBD1 (5 bases). CDR3 size: 15 residues. CDR1 and CDR2 (germline): GTSNPN, SVGIG (reference sequence). Trimming cost V 3 bases and J 2 bases, with 16 bases left between them. CDR3 nucleotides: TGTGCCTGGAGATCGGGCTCCTCAGGGAACTATGGCTACACCTTC. It encodes CAWRSGSSGNYGYTF. The full variable domain, rest sourced from reference TRBV30 and TRBJ1-2, is SQTIHQWPATLVQPVGSPLSLECTVEGTSNPNLYWYRQAAGRGLQLLFYSVGIGQISSEVPQNLSASRPQDRQFILSSKKLLLSDSGFYLCAWRSGSSGNYGYTFGSGTRLTVV.

The rearrangement uses TRBV5-1 and TRBJ2-7, with 9 nucleotides matching TRBD1. V lost 4 bases and J lost 6; bases outside the gene matches: 14. CDR1 and CDR2 (germline): SGHRS, YFSETQ. The CDR3 is 16 amino acids. CDR3 sequence: CASSKSAGTGSGEQYF. The CDR3 DNA sequence: TGCGCCAGCAGCAAATCAGCCGGGACAGGGTCGGGCGAGCAGTACTTC.

This chain links TRBV2 with TRBJ2-1; 10 bases align to TRBD2. Germline V gene data show CDR1 as SNHLY and CDR2 as FYNNEI. The length of the CDR3 is 14 residues. V was clipped by 5 bases and J by 8 bases; unmatched bases: 6. CDR3 DNA sequence: TGTGCCAGCAGTAGCGGGGGGGCTTCCCATGAGCAGTTCTTC. Translation gives CASSSGGASHEQFF.

The chain joins TRBV11-2 to TRBJ2-5, with D maybe TRBD2 (5 bases). CDR1 is SGHAT, CDR2 FQNNGV, per germline. This CDR3 contains 11 residues. V was clipped by 7 bases and J by 7 bases, with 10 bases between them. The chain's CDR3 is CASNARGTQYF. The CDR3 DNA follows: TGTGCCAGCAACGCCCGGGGGACCCAGTACTTC.

The gene calls are TRBV6-5 and TRBJ1-5; D unclear. V lost 11 bases and J lost 7, with 6 bases in between. Germline loops: CDR1 MNHEY, CDR2 SVGAGI. This CDR3 is 9 amino acids long. The CDR3 DNA reads as TGTGCCGCCGGGCAGCCCCAGCATTTT. This sequence encodes CAAGQPQHF.

This chain connects TRBV14 to TRBJ1-6; D gene ambiguous. The germline V and J ends were trimmed by 0 bases and 10 bases, with 13 bases remaining between them. Germline V gene data show CDR1 as SGHDN and CDR2 as FVKESK. This CDR3 region has 15 residues. The CDR3 sequence is CASSQDPPGRSPLHF. The CDR3, as DNA: TGTGCCAGCAGCCAAGACCCTCCTGGTCGATCACCCCTCCACTTT. Full variable domain (rest looked up from reference TRBV14 and TRBJ1-6): EAGVTQFPSHSVIEKGQTVTLRCDPISGHDNLYWYRRVMGKEIKFLLHFVKESKQDESGMPNNRFLAERTGGTYSTLKVQPAELEDSGVYFCASSQDPPGRSPLHFGNGTRLTVT.

This chain links TRBV28 with TRBJ1-2, with unresolved D. Between the trimmed V and J ends, which lost 6 bases and 2 bases, there was a span of 7 bases. This CDR3 spans 12 amino acids. The germline V gene has CDR1 MDHEN and CDR2 SYDVKM. The CDR3 reads CASRPANYGYTF. CDR3 bases: TGTGCCAGCAGGCCGGCCAACTATGGCTACACCTTC.

This clone was recorded a few times. This chain joins TRBV10-3 and TRBJ1-2; D gene ambiguous. V lost 0 bases, J lost 4 bases, and 6 bases lay in between. The CDR3 totals 13 residues. Per the germline V gene, CDR1 is ENHRY and CDR2 is SYGVKD. The CDR3 sequence: CAISESQTYGYTF. CDR3 DNA sequence: TGTGCCATCAGTGAGTCACAGACCTATGGCTACACCTTC.

The table lists this clone with many counts. The chain recombines TRBV11-2 with TRBJ2-2; D gene unclear. There are 15 residues in the CDR3. Germline V gene lookup returns CDR1 SGHAT and CDR2 FQNNGV. Trimming took off 1 base at V and 1 base at J, with 7 bases between the two ends. In DNA form, the CDR3 reads TGTGCCAGCAGCTTAGGTGATAGGAACACCGGGGAGCTGTTTTTT. This encodes CASSLGDRNTGELFF.

CDR3 DNA: TGTGCCAGCAGCTCTCCCCCCGGGACAGGGGTGAATCAGCCCCAGCATTTT. Protein: CASSSPPGTGVNQPQHF. The V and J genes are TRBV7-2 and TRBJ1-5; 10 bases map to TRBD1. Trimming took 4 bases from V and 4 from J; bases not matched to a gene: 10. The length of the CDR3 is 17 residues. CDR1 and CDR2 (germline): SGHTA, FQGNSA.

This chain connects TRBV7-3 to TRBJ1-6, with D tentatively TRBD1 (6 bases). In germline, CDR1 is SGHTA, CDR2 FQGTGA. Between the trimmed V and J ends, which lost 2 bases and 3 bases, there was a span of 14 bases. CDR3 length: 17 residues. CDR3: CASSLGAQGNYNSPLHF. Written as DNA, the CDR3 is TGTGCCAGCAGCTTAGGCGCTCAGGGGAACTATAATTCACCCCTCCACTTT.

CDR3 sequence: CSVSRPGIAGGHEQYF. CDR3 nucleotide sequence: TGCAGCGTGTCCCGGCCGGGGATAGCGGGGGGCCACGAGCAGTACTTC. This chain links TRBV29-1 with TRBJ2-7, with 10 nucleotides matching TRBD2. Germline loops: CDR1 SQVTM, CDR2 ANQGSEA. This CDR3 has 16 residues. The ends lost 6 bases at V and 5 bases at J; junction bases unmatched: 16.

In this sample, this clone turned up once. The rearrangement uses TRBV29-1 and TRBJ1-2; no clear D. Germline-derived CDR1 and CDR2 are SQVTM and ANQGSEA. The length of the CDR3 is 12 residues. V lost 1 base to trimming and J lost 8 bases, with 11 bases between them. This CDR3 is CSVEGGSEGYTF. As DNA, the CDR3 is TGCAGCGTTGAAGGGGGTTCGGAGGGCTACACCTTC.

This rearrangement joins TRBV5-4 to TRBJ1-1; 10 nucleotides line up with TRBD1. Germline assignment: CDR1 SGHNT and CDR2 YYREEE (reference sequence). V trimming: 5 bases; J trimming: 6 bases; junction bases outside the gene matches: 13. The CDR3 consists of 16 residues. The CDR3 sequence: CASSAYPGQGGPEAFF. The CDR3 DNA sequence: TGTGCCAGCAGTGCCTACCCCGGACAGGGGGGCCCTGAAGCTTTCTTT.

This clone was detected a few times. This chain uses TRBV5-1 with TRBJ1-1; maybe TRBD1 (6 bases). The CDR3 is made up of 15 amino acids. Germline V gene sequence: CDR1 SGHRS, CDR2 YFSETQ. V was pared by 0 bases and J by 3 bases, with 12 bases between. CDR3 region: CASSLVPGADTEAFF. CDR3 in DNA: TGCGCCAGCAGCTTGGTTCCGGGGGCGGACACTGAAGCTTTCTTT.

This chain connects TRBV30 to TRBJ1-5; TRBD1 matches 7 bases. The CDR3 spans 17 residues. V lost 1 base to trimming and J lost 2 bases; unmatched junction nucleotides: 11. Germline V gene lookup returns CDR1 GTSNPN and CDR2 SVGIG (reference sequence). DNA of the CDR3: TGTGCCTGGAGTGGGGAGGGGGCGAGCTCTGGCAATCAGCCCCAGCATTTT. Protein: CAWSGEGASSGNQPQHF.